This record concerns one TCR beta chain sequence. Its recognized antigen is unknown. Nothing much larger sits one base from this clone, and base qualities are not available. Donors were 39 systemically healthy Caucasian individuals from Russia aged 6 to 90 years. Each donor gave ten milliliters of peripheral blood, collected into EDTA-treated Vacutainer tubes. Ficoll-Paque density-gradient centrifugation was used to isolate PBMCs, with at least 7 million obtained per sample. Total RNA was extracted from PBMCs with Trizol reagent, with at least 6 micrograms obtained per sample. For every donor, flow cytometry on a PBMC aliquot measured the percentage of naive CD45RAhigh/CD27high T cells. Counted from cysteine to phenylalanine, this CDR3 has 14 amino acids. The DNA shown is the 42-base CDR3, in frame from base 1. As encoded in the germline V gene (reference sequence), CDR1 is GTSNPN while CDR2 is SVGIG. V lost 3 bases and J lost 9 bases, and the count of bases not matched to a germline gene is 3.

These data come from a study of blood T cells in healthy people across ages (dated by TCRdb to the mid-2010s). With respect to the entire study: Template switching captured roughly one uniquely barcoded TCR beta cDNA molecule per two T cells in model experiments. Donors of different ages were randomly distributed across sequencing lanes to avoid experimental bias. The donors were divided into four age groups: young (average approximately 16 years), middle-aged (around 37), aged (about 60) and long-lived (roughly 86). Two additional independent replicas of 1 million unique cDNA reads from the same blood draw were analyzed for two donors (one aged 18 to 30 and one aged 80 or older). Age-related changes in TCR beta repertoire diversity were measured in the study by deep sequencing normalized with unique cDNA molecular identifiers.

The library was generated by 5' RACE. TCRdb names Illumina HiSeq 2500 as the instrument used. A second PCR of about 6 to 11 cycles was performed with a sample-barcoded 5' primer and a J-beta primer mix. A template-switch 5' adaptor carrying 12 random nucleotides introduced a unique molecular identifier onto each TCR beta cDNA molecule. Each sample yielded at least 3 million CDR3-containing paired-end reads. First-strand cDNA was synthesized from all RNA with the Mint cDNA synthesis kit, primed by a TRBC-specific oligonucleotide. After uracil-DNA glycosylase treatment, a first 18-cycle PCR used universal primers M1SS and BC2_uni_R on all cDNA. The authors processed their data as follows. For normalization, 1 million high-quality reads, each with a distinct molecular identifier, were randomly selected from each sample. Instead of being binned into consensus sequences, reads that shared molecular identifiers were thrown out. MiTCR, with a Q25 quality threshold and the strictest error-elimination algorithm, was used for CDR3 identification, clonotype clustering and error correction. Lower-bound total TCR beta diversity was estimated with a nonparametric unseen species model using Euler transformation. TCRdb passed the public sequencing reads through fastp at Q25 and MiXCR, retaining productive beta sequences. Rows matching on CDR3 protein sequence are summarized as one entry with the most common DNA and genes. V and J calls and clone size were set by TCRdb, not the authors. In all, the sample holds around 900,000 distinct CDR3 sequences, and roughly 51% of those were seen once. Over 20% of the sample is in the top ten clones.

The full study reports these points: Observed TCR beta diversity correlated strongly with the percentage of naive T cells measured by flow cytometry. Compared with the aged group, the long-lived group had more naive CD4+ T cells, fewer expanded clones and increased TCR diversity, suggesting age selection. Because donor CMV infection status was unknown, age-related changes in expanded clonotypes were potentially confounded. Observed TCR beta diversity per million T cells fell roughly linearly with age, and a significant reduction was already apparent by age about 43. Total diversity estimates from one million sequenced T cells were considered lower bounds and underestimates. Conclusive comparison of naive and antigen-experienced compartments was prevented by the profiling of bulk unsorted PBMCs.

The rearranged segments are TRBV30 and TRBJ2-1; TRBD2 lines up with 15 middle nucleotides. The source is a woman aged 55-70 years in good health. Sequenced material: blood. The nucleotide sequence is TGTGCCTGGAGGCCGGGACTAGCGGGAGGTGAGCAGTTCTTC. Its protein is CAWRPGLAGGEQFF.